This T cell receptor (beta chain) derives from a study of T cells after yellow fever vaccination. In the study overall: For low cell numbers, libraries were made with SMART-Seq v4 Ultra Low Input.

Study-wide results and caveats: Secondary responses were weaker yet peaked faster, day 5 versus 15.

TCRdb redid the calling of the 5' RACE reads with MiXCR, one entry per CDR3 protein. The sample includes approximately 250,000 distinct CDR3 sequences, roughly 3.7% of them seen just once. This clonotype was counted ten times or more. Antigen unknown. This CDR3 is built from 14 residues. Germline V gives CDR1 SGHTA, CDR2 FQGNSA. The V end was cut by 4 bases, the J end by 11 bases, with 20 bases between. This specimen consisted of PBMCs, obtained 15 days after the yellow fever booster vaccination. This receptor was obtained from a man between 18 and 35 years old who received the YFV17D yellow fever vaccine. This chain uses TRBV7-2 with TRBJ1-1; perhaps TRBD1 as D (5 bases). The chain's CDR3 is CASSWGGSGRHAFF. DNA of the CDR3: TGTGCCAGCAGCTGGGGGGGGTCAGGGAGGCACGCTTTCTTT.